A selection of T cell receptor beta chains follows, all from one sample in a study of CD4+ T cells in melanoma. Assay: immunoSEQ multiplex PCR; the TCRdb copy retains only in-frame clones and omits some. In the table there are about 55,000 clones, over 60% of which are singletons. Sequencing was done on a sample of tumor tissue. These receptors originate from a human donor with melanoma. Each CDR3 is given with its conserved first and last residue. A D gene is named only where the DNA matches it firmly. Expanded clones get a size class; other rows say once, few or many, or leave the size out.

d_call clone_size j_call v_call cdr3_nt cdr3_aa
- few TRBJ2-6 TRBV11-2 TGTGCCAGCAGCAGATCTCAGTTAGTCCCTGGGGCCAACGTCCTGACTTTC CASSRSQLVPGANVLTF
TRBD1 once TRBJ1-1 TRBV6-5 TGTGCCAGCAGTTACGCGGGGGACAGGGTAACTGAAGCTTTCTTT CASSYAGDRVTEAFF
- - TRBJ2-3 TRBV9 TGTGCCAGCAGCGTGACCCACACAGATACGCAGTATTTT CASSVTHTDTQYF
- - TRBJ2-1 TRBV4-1 TGCGCCAGCAGCCGGACTCAGTACAATGAGCAGTTCTTC CASSRTQYNEQFF
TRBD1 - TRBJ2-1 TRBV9 TGTGCCAGCAGCGACAGCCTCACAGGGGTATCCTACAATGAGCAGTTCTTC CASSDSLTGVSYNEQFF
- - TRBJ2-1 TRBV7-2 TGTGCCAGCAGCTTAGTGGGGGGGGCCCAAAGCTCCTACAATGAGCAGTTCTTC CASSLVGGAQSSYNEQFF
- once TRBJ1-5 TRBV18 TGTGCCAGCTCACCTTCCGGACAGAACCCCAATCAGCCCCAGCATTTT CASSPSGQNPNQPQHF
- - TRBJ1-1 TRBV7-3 TGTGCCAGCAGCCCCCAGGTTGGACAAACGAACACTGAAGCTTTCTTT CASSPQVGQTNTEAFF
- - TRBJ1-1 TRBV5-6 TGTGCCAGCAGCTTAGGGGGATATGAAGCTTTCTTT CASSLGGYEAFF
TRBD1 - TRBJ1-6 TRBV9 TGTGCCAGCGGAGGAACAGGGGGTTTGGGGTCCTATAATTCACCCCTCCACTTT CASGGTGGLGSYNSPLHF
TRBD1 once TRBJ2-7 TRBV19 TGTGCCAGTAGTCTCGGGACAGGGTCTCTCGAGCAGTACTTC CASSLGTGSLEQYF
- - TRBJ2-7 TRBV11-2 TGTGCCAGCAGCTTAGTTCCGAACGAGCAGTACTTC CASSLVPNEQYF
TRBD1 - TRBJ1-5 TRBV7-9 TGTGCCAGCAGCCTAGGGACAGGGGATAGCAATCAGCCCCAGCATTTT CASSLGTGDSNQPQHF
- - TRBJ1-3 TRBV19 TGTGCCAGTACCATCAGGGACTCTGGAAACACCATATATTTT CASTIRDSGNTIYF
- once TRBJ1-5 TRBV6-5 TGTGCCAGCAGCCCATATAGCAATCAGCCCCAGCATTTT CASSPYSNQPQHF
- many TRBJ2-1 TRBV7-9 TGTGCCAGCAGCCTTGGGCCCTACAATGAGCAGTTCTTC CASSLGPYNEQFF
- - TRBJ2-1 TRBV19 TGTGCCAGTGGTTTTGGGAATGAGCAGTTCTTC CASGFGNEQFF
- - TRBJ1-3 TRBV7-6 TGTGCCAGCAGCCGTTCTCAGGCAGGGGCTGGAAACACCATATATTTT CASSRSQAGAGNTIYF
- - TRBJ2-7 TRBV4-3 TGCGCCAGCAGCCAAGAAGCAGGAACCTACGAGCAGTACTTC CASSQEAGTYEQYF
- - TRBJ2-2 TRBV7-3 TGTGCCAGCAGCTCGGACAGCGGAGGTGTGACCGGGGAGCTGTTTTTT CASSSDSGGVTGELFF
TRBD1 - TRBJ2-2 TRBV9 TGTGCCAGCAGCGGTCATAGGACAGGGGGCGTTTTGTCATCCACCGGGGAGCTGTTTTTT CASSGHRTGGVLSSTGELFF
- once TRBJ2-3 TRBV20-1 TGCAGTGCTAGGTTCACAGATACGCAGTATTTT CSARFTDTQYF
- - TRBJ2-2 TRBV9 TGTGCCAGCAGCGCTCCCGGCAGGGCGAACACCGGGGAGCTGTTTTTT CASSAPGRANTGELFF
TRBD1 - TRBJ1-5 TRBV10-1 TGCGCCAGCAAAGAAAGTGGGACAGGGAAAGGGAGCAATCAGCCCCAGCATTTT CASKESGTGKGSNQPQHF
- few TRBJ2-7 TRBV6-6 TGTGCCAGCAGTTCGGGGCCCTACGAGCAGTACTTC CASSSGPYEQYF
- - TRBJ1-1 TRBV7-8 TGTGCCAGCAGCTTATGGGGGGCTGACACTGAAGCTTTCTTT CASSLWGADTEAFF
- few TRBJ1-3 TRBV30 TGTGCCTGGAGTGTAGCTGTTACTTCTGGAAACACCATATATTTT CAWSVAVTSGNTIYF
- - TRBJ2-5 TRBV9 TGTGCCAGCAGCGTAGGCCCGGACAGCAAAAGGGAGGAGACCCAGTACTTC CASSVGPDSKREETQYF
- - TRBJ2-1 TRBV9 TGTGCCAGCAGCGTAGGAGGGGGGGCCGCCAATGAGCAGTTCTTC CASSVGGGAANEQFF
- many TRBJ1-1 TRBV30 TGTGCCTGGACGGACGGACTGAACACTGAAGCTTTCTTT CAWTDGLNTEAFF
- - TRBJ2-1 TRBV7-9 TGTGCCAGCAGCTTAGCGACTGGCAATGAGCAGTTCTTC CASSLATGNEQFF
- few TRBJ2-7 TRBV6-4 TGTGCCAGCATCGGGGCGCAACCCTACGAGCAGTACTTC CASIGAQPYEQYF
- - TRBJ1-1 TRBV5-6 TGTGCCAGCAGCTTGTTCGGCCCCCAGGGCGCTGAAGCTTTCTTT CASSLFGPQGAEAFF
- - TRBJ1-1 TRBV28 TGTGCCAGCAGTTTGCGAGGAACCGGAGCTTTCTTT CASSLRGTGAFF
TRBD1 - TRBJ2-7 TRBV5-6 TGTGCCAGCAGCGGGACAGTCGGGCAGTACTTC CASSGTVGQYF